The 9 T cell receptor beta chains below were found in one sample sequenced in a study of blood T cell repertoires in COVID-19. Sequencing was performed with immunoSEQ multiplex PCR; in TCRdb, only in-frame clones are kept and a portion is missing. The sample holds approximately 65,000 clones, approximately 83% seen once. Input material: peripheral blood. Source of these receptors: a man aged 40-50 years with acute or convalescent COVID-19.

The genes are TRBV2 and TRBJ2-3; 8 nucleotides match TRBD2. The CDR3 runs 18 residues. Trimming removed 2 bases from V and 4 bases from J; junction bases left unmatched: 14. CDR1 and CDR2 from the germline V gene are SNHLY and FYNNEI. This CDR3 reads CASSEPPSRRGVSDTQYF. DNA of the CDR3: TGTGCCAGCAGTGAACCCCCCTCCCGGCGGGGGGTTTCAGATACGCAGTATTTT.

The CDR3 DNA reads as TGTGCCAGCAGTGAATTTGGCCTCCCACCCCTCCACTTT. Residues: CASSEFGLPPLHF. The chain couples TRBV25-1 to TRBJ1-6, with D unresolved. The CDR3 is 13 residues long. V gave up 1 base and J gave up 11 bases, with 9 bases separating them. Germline V CDR1 and CDR2: MGHDK, SYGVNS.

V usage is TRBV23-1 and J usage is TRBJ1-5, with D possibly being TRBD1 (6 bases). TRBV23-1 is reported as an ORF; its role is uncertain. Trimming pared 5 bases from V and 0 bases from J, leaving 11 bases between. The CDR3 covers 15 residues. CDR3 sequence: CASSCGGHSNQPQHF. CDR3 coding DNA: TGCGCCAGCAGTTGCGGGGGCCATAGCAATCAGCCCCAGCATTTT.

The gene calls are TRBV5-1 and TRBJ1-1; 8 bases line up with TRBD1. Germline trimming cut 3 bases from V and 4 bases from J; bases unmatched to any gene: 8. This CDR3 region has 15 residues. Germline values: CDR1 SGHRS, CDR2 YFSETQ. CDR3 sequence (DNA): TGCGCCAGCAGCTGGGACAGGAGGGTGAGCACTGAAGCTTTCTTT. As protein: CASSWDRRVSTEAFF.

The rearrangement uses TRBV2 and TRBJ2-2, with 10 positions matching TRBD2. Germline V lookup: CDR1 SNHLY, CDR2 FYNNEI. The CDR3 is 15 residues long. V was pared by 8 bases and J by 1 base, with 4 bases of the junction left unmatched. Here the CDR3 DNA reads TGTGCCAGCCGTACTAGCGGGGTGAACACCGGGGAGCTGTTTTTT. Protein product: CASRTSGVNTGELFF.

The chain couples TRBV6-5 to TRBJ2-7; 7 bases map to TRBD2. With 11 bases clipped from V and 3 bases from J, the junction kept 13 bases outside the gene matches. CDR1 is MNHEY, CDR2 SVGAGI, per germline. The CDR3 length is 14 residues. The chain's CDR3 is CASTRGGVHYEQYF. Written as DNA, the CDR3 is TGTGCCTCAACGCGGGGAGGGGTTCACTACGAGCAGTACTTC.

The chain couples TRBV5-5 to TRBJ2-5, with 8 bases fitting TRBD1. The germline V gene encodes CDR1 SGHKS and CDR2 YYEKEE (reference sequence). The CDR3 runs to 14 residues. V lost 4 bases and J lost 4; bases outside the gene matches: 6. CDR3 DNA: TGTGCCAGCAGCCGGACAGGGAGGCCAGAGACCCAGTACTTC. Amino acid sequence: CASSRTGRPETQYF.

The V gene is TRBV3-1 (or the pseudogene TRBV3-2), the J gene TRBJ2-3; 12 bases align to TRBD2. The CDR3 extends over 20 amino acids. CDR1 is LGHDT and CDR2 is YNNKEL in the germline V gene (reference sequence). The ends lost 0 bases at V and 2 bases at J; junction bases unmatched: 12. CDR3 loop: CASSQDWIPSGGAHTDTQYF. As DNA, the CDR3 is TGTGCCAGCAGCCAAGATTGGATCCCTAGCGGGGGGGCCCACACAGATACGCAGTATTTT.

This rearrangement joins TRBV28 to TRBJ1-1; 7 nucleotides line up with TRBD1. J was trimmed by 4 bases and V by 5 bases; bases with no gene match: 16. CDR3 length: 17 residues. CDR1 and CDR2 (germline): MDHEN, SYDVKM. Here the CDR3 DNA reads TGTGCCAGCAGTCTCTTTTCTATGGGACAGAGGAGCACTGAAGCTTTCTTT. Translating gives CASSLFSMGQRSTEAFF.